This TCR beta chain was obtained from a study of blood T cell repertoires in COVID-19. This table comes from immunoSEQ multiplex PCR, and its TCRdb copy is limited to in-frame clones, with some not included. In the table there are over 100,000 clones, 85% of which are singletons. The germline gives CDR1 SGHVS, CDR2 FQNEAQ. V was pared by 5 bases and J by 5 bases, with 11 bases of the junction left unmatched. The CDR3 covers 16 residues. This clone was observed a few times. This TCR derives from an elderly man with acute or convalescent COVID-19. Specimen: peripheral blood. The chain employs TRBV7-8 and TRBJ2-2; TRBD2 matches 7 bases. The CDR3 region is CASSPPTSHGTGELFF. CDR3 nucleotides: TGTGCCAGCAGCCCTCCGACTAGCCATGGGACCGGGGAGCTGTTTTTT.